This T cell receptor beta chain was captured in a study of blood T cell repertoires in COVID-19. V was cut by 3 bases and J by 1 base, with 7 bases left in between. The CDR3 consists of 13 residues. CDR1 is SGHNT and CDR2 is YYREEE in the germline V gene (reference sequence). This table comes from immunoSEQ multiplex PCR, and its TCRdb copy is limited to in-frame clones, with some not included. The sample contains approximately 99,000 clones, about two thirds of which appear only once. The origin of this receptor is a woman in her thirties or forties with acute or convalescent COVID-19. The chain carries TRBV5-4 and TRBJ1-1; weak D call: TRBD1 (6 bases). Sequenced: peripheral blood. The DNA for the CDR3 is TGTGCCAGCAGCTGGACAGAGAACACTGAAGCTTTCTTT. Protein: CASSWTENTEAFF.